The sequence of this T cell receptor beta chain was determined in a study of shared clonotypes between healthy human individuals. The method was immunoSEQ multiplex PCR; TCRdb's version includes in-frame clones alone and lacks a portion of them. The data hold roughly 2.6 million clones, with approximately 90% observed a single time. General observations from the study: Generation probability values for non-shared clonotypes were lower than those for clonotypes shared by all four donors.

With respect to this clone: The antigen is unknown.

The ends were cut back, 8 bases at V and 7 bases at J, with 18 bases in the middle. The CDR3 has 13 amino acids. CDR1 and CDR2 from the germline V gene are SNHLY and FYNNEI. This chain connects TRBV2 to TRBJ2-7, with D possibly TRBD2 on 6 matching bases. The sequence was collected from a man in his late teens or twenties in good health. What was sequenced was naive CD4+ T cells sorted from blood. Subset indicated: CD45RA+ positively selected. The CDR3 reads CASVGTPKGEQYF. The CDR3 DNA reads TGTGCCAGCGTCGGGACTCCTAAGGGGGAGCAGTACTTC.